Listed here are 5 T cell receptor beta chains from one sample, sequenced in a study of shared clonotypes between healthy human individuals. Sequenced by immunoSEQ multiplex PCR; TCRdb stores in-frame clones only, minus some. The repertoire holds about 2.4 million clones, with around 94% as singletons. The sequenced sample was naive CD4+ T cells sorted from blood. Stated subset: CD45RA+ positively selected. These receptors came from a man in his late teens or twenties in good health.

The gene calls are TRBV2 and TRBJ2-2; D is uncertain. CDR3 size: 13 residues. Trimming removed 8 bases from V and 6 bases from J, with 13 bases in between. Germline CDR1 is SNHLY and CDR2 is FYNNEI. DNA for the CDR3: TGTGCCAGCGGGATTAGGCTGTCCGGGGAGCTGTTTTTT. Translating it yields CASGIRLSGELFF.

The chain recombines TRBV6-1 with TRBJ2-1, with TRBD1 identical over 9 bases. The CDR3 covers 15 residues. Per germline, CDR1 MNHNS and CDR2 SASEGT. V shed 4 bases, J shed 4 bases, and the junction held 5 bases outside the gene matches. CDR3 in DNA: TGTGCCAGCAGTGCGGGGACAGGGCCTTACAATGAGCAGTTCTTC. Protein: CASSAGTGPYNEQFF.

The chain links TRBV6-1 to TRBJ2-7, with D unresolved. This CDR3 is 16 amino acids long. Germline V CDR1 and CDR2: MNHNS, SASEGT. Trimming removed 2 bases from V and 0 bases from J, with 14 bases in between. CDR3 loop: CASSERLTVSSYEQYF. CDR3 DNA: TGTGCCAGCAGTGAACGATTAACCGTAAGCTCCTACGAGCAGTACTTC.

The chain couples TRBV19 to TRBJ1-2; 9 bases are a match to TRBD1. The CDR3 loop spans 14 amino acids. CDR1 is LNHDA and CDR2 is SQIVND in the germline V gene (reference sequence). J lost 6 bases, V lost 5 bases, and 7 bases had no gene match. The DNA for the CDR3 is TGTGCCAGTAGTGACAGACAGGGGGTTGATGGCTACACCTTC. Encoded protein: CASSDRQGVDGYTF.

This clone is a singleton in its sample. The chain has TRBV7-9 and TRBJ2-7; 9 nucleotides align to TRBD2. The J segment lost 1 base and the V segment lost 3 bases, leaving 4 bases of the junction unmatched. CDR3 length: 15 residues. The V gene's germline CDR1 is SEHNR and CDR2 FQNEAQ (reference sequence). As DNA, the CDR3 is TGTGCCAGCAGCTTTAGCGGGAGTAGTTCCTACGAGCAGTACTTC. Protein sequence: CASSFSGSSSYEQYF.